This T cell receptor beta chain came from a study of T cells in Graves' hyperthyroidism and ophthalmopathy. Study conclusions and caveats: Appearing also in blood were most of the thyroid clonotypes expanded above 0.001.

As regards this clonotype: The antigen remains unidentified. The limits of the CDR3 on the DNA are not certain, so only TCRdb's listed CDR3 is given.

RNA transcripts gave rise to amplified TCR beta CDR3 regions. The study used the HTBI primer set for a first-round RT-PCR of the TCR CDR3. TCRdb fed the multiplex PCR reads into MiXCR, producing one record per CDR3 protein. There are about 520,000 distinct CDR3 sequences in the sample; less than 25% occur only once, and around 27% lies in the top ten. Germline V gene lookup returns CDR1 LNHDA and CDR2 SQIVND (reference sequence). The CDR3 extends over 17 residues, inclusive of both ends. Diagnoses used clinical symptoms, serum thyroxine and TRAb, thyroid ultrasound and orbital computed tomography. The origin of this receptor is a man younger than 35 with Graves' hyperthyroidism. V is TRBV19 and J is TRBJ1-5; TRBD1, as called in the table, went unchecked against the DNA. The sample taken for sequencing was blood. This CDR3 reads CASSSGQGGGGNQPQHF.